This T cell receptor beta chain was obtained from a study of metastatic and nonmetastatic thyroid tumors (dated by TCRdb to 2018 to 2021). Looking at the study overall: The researchers compared repertoires between peripheral blood samples and tumor or nodule tissue samples from patients with malignant or benign thyroid disease. Paper-wide results and their limitations: In both blood and tumor samples, malignant tumors were reported to have significantly higher TCR beta diversity than benign nodules.

Looking up the germline V gene yields CDR1 SGHVS and CDR2 FQNEAQ. Germline trimming amounts to 5 bases on V and 6 bases on J, with 10 as the count of junction bases outside the gene matches. The CDR3 runs 15 amino acids, cysteine and phenylalanine included. The CDR3 DNA has 45 bases and is translated from base 1. Receptors were amplified or captured by PCR. Sequenced using an Illumina HiSeq 4000. High-throughput sequencing was used to profile the TCR beta-chain CDR3 region of every patient. The source study handled its data this way. A classifier to discriminate distant-metastatic papillary thyroid cancer patients was built from CDR3 differences across clinicopathological groups. Repertoire diversity was assessed with the Shannon index, and tumor-blood repertoire similarity with the Morisita-Horn index. The public reads were run again by TCRdb, first through fastp at Q25 and then through MiXCR, and only productive beta chains were kept. The V and J calls were not made by the authors but by TCRdb's processing. The sample has some 50,000 clones on record, more than 20% of them singletons. Of the sample, about 4% falls within the top ten clones.

With respect to this clone: This receptor's antigen is unknown. The sample holds no much larger clone one base away, and base qualities are not on file.

No treatment had been received by any patient before thyroid surgery. Using T-cell receptor beta sequencing, the study looked back at clinical samples from patients collected from the early 2010s to the late 2010s. Sample: blood. This TCR was sampled from a male donor with papillary thyroid cancer or a benign thyroid nodule (not recorded which). Some clones in this sample may be carry-over from other donors' samples. The chain links TRBV7-8 with TRBJ1-5; 7 central nucleotides agree with TRBD1. In nucleotide form, the sequence is TGTGCCAGCAGCCGTACAGGGGACGAATCTCAGCCCCAGCATTTT. Its protein is CASSRTGDESQPQHF. The CDR3, completed at both ends by the reference TRBV7-8 and TRBJ1-5 genes, gives the full variable domain GAGVSQSPRYKVAKRGQDVALRCDPISGHVSLFWYQQALGQGPEFLTYFQNEAQLDKSGLPSDRFFAERPEGSVSTLKIQRTQQEDSAVYLCASSRTGDESQPQHFGDGTRLSIL.